This passage covers 8 T cell receptor beta chains from one sample sequenced in a study of T-cell reconstitution after alpha-beta-depleted transplantation in children. Unique molecular identifiers tagged the TCRbeta library. TCRdb used MiXCR to reprocess the PCR reads, holding one entry per CDR3 protein. Among some 440,000 distinct CDR3 sequences listed, roughly 17% were seen once. Source: PBMCs, mostly from graft donor cells, taken 360 days after TCRalphabeta/CD19-depleted stem cell transplant. The receptors were gathered from a boy in the first two years of life who had a stem cell transplant for Wiskott-Aldrich syndrome, so the T cells may come from the graft donor.

The chain is built from TRBV5-1 and TRBJ2-3; D may correspond to TRBD1 or TRBD2 (5 bases each). V gave up 5 bases and J gave up 1 base, with 8 bases separating them. This CDR3 has 13 amino acids. Germline V gene lookup returns CDR1 SGHRS and CDR2 YFSETQ. Here the CDR3 DNA reads TGCGCCAGCAGGGGGGACCGCACAGATACGCAGTATTTT. Protein sequence: CASRGDRTDTQYF. Full variable domain (outside the CDR3, taken from reference TRBV5-1 and TRBJ2-3): KAGVTQTPRYLIKTRGQQVTLSCSPISGHRSVSWYQQTPGQGLQFLFEYFSETQRNKGNFPGRFSGRQFSNSRSEMNVSTLELGDSALYLCASRGDRTDTQYFGPGTRLTVL.

J is TRBJ2-3 and V is TRBV18, with 11 nucleotides matching TRBD2. The CDR3 loop spans 15 amino acids. The V segment lost 1 base and the J segment 13 bases; nucleotides outside the gene matches: 10. The V gene's germline CDR1 is KGHSH and CDR2 LQKENI. CDR3 protein: CASSPRNLTSGKKYF. CDR3 coding DNA: TGTGCCAGCTCACCACGAAACCTGACTAGCGGGAAGAAGTATTTT.

This clonotype was seen ten or more times. This chain connects TRBV10-3 to TRBJ2-6; D call uncertain. Trimming left V 6 bases short and J 7 bases short, with 10 bases between. The CDR3 extends over 13 amino acids. The V gene's germline CDR1 is ENHRY and CDR2 SYGVKD. The CDR3 nucleotides are TGTGCCATCAGCCGCCAGGAAGCCAACGTCCTGACTTTC. Its protein product is CAISRQEANVLTF.

This clonotype showed up just a few times. This rearrangement joins TRBV20-1 to TRBJ2-7; D is perhaps TRBD1 (5 bases). Trimming removed 6 bases from V and 0 bases from J, with 9 bases in between. The CDR3 is 12 amino acids. Germline V lookup: CDR1 DFQATT, CDR2 SNEGSKA (reference sequence). The CDR3 spells CSAWGASYEQYF. DNA for the CDR3: TGCAGTGCCTGGGGCGCCTCCTACGAGCAGTACTTC.

This clonotype appeared a single time. The chain uses TRBV7-9 and TRBJ2-1, with 7 nucleotides matching TRBD2. CDR3 size: 14 residues. Germline V gene lookup returns CDR1 SEHNR and CDR2 FQNEAQ (reference sequence). The V and J ends lost 5 bases and 15 bases, in that order; junction bases with no gene match: 16. DNA of the CDR3: TGTGCCAGCAGCGCTAGGCTGGGACTACCCAAGCTGTTCTTC. As protein: CASSARLGLPKLFF.

V is TRBV20-1 and J is TRBJ2-2; D not certain. Trimming shortened V by 0 bases and J by 4 bases, and 3 bases separated the two germline ends. CDR1 is DFQATT and CDR2 is SNEGSKA in the germline V gene (reference sequence). This CDR3 region has 12 residues. The CDR3 region is CSAREGTGELFF. For the CDR3, the DNA is TGCAGTGCTAGAGAAGGCACCGGGGAGCTGTTTTTT.

This clonotype has only a few counts. The V gene is TRBV28, the J gene TRBJ1-3; D is ambiguous. The CDR3 has 15 amino acids. Trimming removed 5 bases from V and 0 bases from J, with 11 bases in between. Looked up from germline, CDR1 is MDHEN and CDR2 is SYDVKM. The CDR3 nucleotides are TGTGCCAGCAGTAGGGCAGTACCCTCTGGAAACACCATATATTTT. Its translation: CASSRAVPSGNTIYF.

This clonotype was detected many times. The V and J genes are TRBV5-1 and TRBJ2-3; 7 bases line up with TRBD1. Germline trimming cut 2 bases from V and 4 bases from J; bases unmatched to any gene: 4. The CDR3 extends over 14 amino acids. Germline CDR1 and CDR2: SGHRS and YFSETQ. CDR3 in DNA: TGCGCCAGCAGCTTTACAGGGGTGGCAGATACGCAGTATTTT. It translates to CASSFTGVADTQYF.